This paragraph reports one T cell receptor (beta chain). Its antigen has not been determined. Per-base quality was not reported, and no clone a single base away is much larger than it. The data derive from a study of monozygotic twins with cystic fibrosis (dated by TCRdb to the early 2020s). About the study as a whole: Barcoded libraries were prepared from roughly 3 micrograms of fragmented DNA with approximately 15 PCR cycles. Data for three of the twin pairs had already been reported earlier in a different context. The cohort comprised ten female and six male twin pairs aged roughly 2.0 to 40 years, median about 9.4 years, mostly children and adolescents. On the day of blood sampling, twins were ranked among 850 to 1,300 cohort participants for weight-for-height and for FEVPerc (FEV1 disease centile). To assess genetic influence on V and J gene usage, the study compared TCR beta repertoires within and across 16 monozygotic twin pairs with cystic fibrosis. The study at large found these results: The cohort was small, and the number of shared CDR3s showed no association with age, concordance or disease severity. The greatest similarity to the co-twin was observed for V gene usage in 13 of 16 pairs and for J usage in 8 of 16 pairs, which suggested genetic constraints. Nucleotide-identical clonotype sharing was significantly higher within monozygotic CF twin pairs than between unrelated CF individuals (P = 0.000026, Mann-Whitney). Simpson clonality was generally low (median about 0.0095), suggesting a naive-dominated repertoire, with higher clonality in the most severely affected patients.

TCR beta CDR3 regions were amplified by multiplex PCR using the immunoSEQ immune profiling system, following the manufacturer's instructions. An Illumina NextSeq system was used for sequencing. As for the original processing: Sequence data were processed on the immunoSEQ Analyzer platform, and clonality was computed as the square root of Simpson's index of productive rearrangements. V and J usage similarity was measured by Jensen-Shannon distance, and CDR3 generation probabilities were computed with OLGA. Shared CDR3 sequences were searched in the immuneACCESS database (August 2020) and in VDJdb (December 2020). The source is immuneACCESS, and TCRdb retained only in-frame sequences with V and J called. Part of the clones is not carried over; for the studies checked, unresolved V genes explain less than half of this, and the remainder is unexplained. The DNA was the basis for D and trimming; V, J and clone size are from that table. This sample holds approximately 17,000 clones; 96% were observed only once. The ten largest account for 0.6% to 0.7% of the sample.

Sequences SQVTM (CDR1) and ANQGSEA (CDR2) are obtained from the germline V gene. V is clipped by 4 bases and J by 2 bases, and the sequence between their germline boundaries is 6 bases long. Taken from cysteine to phenylalanine, the CDR3 has 12 residues. Only the CDR3 part of the read is kept: 36 bases, read in frame from the first base. The twin pairs came from the European Cystic Fibrosis Twin and Sibling Study Cohort, a cohort that recruited patients from roughly 160 CF clinics across 14 European countries. Zygosity and CFTR genotype were verified in-house, with zygosity tested by multiplex PCR of nine short tandem repeat loci. Peripheral blood was taken from each twin, and clinical parameters were recorded on the day of blood sampling. Genomic DNA was isolated from peripheral blood cells with phenol/chloroform and kept in TE buffer at 4 degrees C.

This clonotype was obtained from a girl aged 2 to 10 with cystic fibrosis. Sequencing was carried out using blood. Recombination linked TRBV29-1 to TRBJ1-3, with no D gene named confidently. The DNA sequence is given as TGCAGCGTTGTGGCAGCTGGAAACACCATATATTTT. It codes for CSVVAAGNTIYF.